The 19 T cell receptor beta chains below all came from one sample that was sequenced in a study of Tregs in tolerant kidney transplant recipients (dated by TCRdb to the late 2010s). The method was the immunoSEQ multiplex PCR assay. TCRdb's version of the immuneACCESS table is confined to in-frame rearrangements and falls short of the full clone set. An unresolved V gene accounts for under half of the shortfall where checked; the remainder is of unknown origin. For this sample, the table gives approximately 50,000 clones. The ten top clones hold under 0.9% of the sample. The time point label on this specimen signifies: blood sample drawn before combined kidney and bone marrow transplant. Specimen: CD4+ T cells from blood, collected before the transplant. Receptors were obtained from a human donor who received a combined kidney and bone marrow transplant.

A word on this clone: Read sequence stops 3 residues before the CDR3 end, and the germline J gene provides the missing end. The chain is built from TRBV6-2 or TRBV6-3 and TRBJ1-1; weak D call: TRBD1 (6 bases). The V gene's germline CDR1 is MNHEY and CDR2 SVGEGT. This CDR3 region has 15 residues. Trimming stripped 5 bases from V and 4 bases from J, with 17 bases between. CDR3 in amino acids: CASSPYRAVGTEAFF. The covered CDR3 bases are TGTGCCAGCAGTCCATACAGGGCAGTTGGCACTGAA.

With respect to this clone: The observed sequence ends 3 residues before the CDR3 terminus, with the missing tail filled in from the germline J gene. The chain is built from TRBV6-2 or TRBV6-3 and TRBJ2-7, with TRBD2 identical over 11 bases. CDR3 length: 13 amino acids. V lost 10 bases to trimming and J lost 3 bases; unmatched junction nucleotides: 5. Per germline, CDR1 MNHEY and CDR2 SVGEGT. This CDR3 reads CATWGLAVYEQYF. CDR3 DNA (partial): TGTGCCACCTGGGGACTAGCGGTCTACGAG.

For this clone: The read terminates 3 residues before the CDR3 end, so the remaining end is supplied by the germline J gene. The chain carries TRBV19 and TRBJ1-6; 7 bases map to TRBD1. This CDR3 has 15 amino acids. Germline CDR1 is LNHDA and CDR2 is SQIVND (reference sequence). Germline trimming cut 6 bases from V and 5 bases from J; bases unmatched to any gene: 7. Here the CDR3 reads CASRLDRKNNSPLHF. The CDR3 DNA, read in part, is TGTGCCAGTAGATTGGACAGGAAGAATAATTCACCC.

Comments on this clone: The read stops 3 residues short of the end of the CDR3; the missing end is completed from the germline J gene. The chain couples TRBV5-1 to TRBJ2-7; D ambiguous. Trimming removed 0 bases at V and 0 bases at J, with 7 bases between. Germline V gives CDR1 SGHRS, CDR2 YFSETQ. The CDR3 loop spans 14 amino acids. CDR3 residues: CASSLEPVSYEQYF. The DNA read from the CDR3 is TGCGCCAGCAGCTTGGAGCCGGTCTCCTACGAG.

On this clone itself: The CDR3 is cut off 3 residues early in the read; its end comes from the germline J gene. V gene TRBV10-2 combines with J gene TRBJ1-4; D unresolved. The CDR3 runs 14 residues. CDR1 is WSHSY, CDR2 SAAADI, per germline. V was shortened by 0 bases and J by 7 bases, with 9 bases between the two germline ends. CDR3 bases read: TGCGCCAGCAGTGAGTCGAAAGCGGGTGAAAAA. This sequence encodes CASSESKAGEK. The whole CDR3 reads CASSESKAGEKLFF.

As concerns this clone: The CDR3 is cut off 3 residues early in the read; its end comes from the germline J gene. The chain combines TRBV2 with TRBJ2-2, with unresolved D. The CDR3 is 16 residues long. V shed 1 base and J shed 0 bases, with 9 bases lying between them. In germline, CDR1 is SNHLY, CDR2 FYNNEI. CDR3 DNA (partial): TGTGCCAGCAGTGAAGTCGGGTCGGCGAACACCGGGGAG. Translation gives CASSEVGSANTGE. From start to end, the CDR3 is CASSEVGSANTGELFF.

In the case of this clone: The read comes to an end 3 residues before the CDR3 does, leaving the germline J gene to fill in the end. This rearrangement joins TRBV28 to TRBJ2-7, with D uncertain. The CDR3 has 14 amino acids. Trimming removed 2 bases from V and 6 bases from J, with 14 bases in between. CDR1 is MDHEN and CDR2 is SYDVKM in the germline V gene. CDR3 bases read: TGTGCCAGCAGTTTACCCTCGGGTAGGCGCGAG. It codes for CASSLPSGRRE. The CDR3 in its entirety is CASSLPSGRREQYF.

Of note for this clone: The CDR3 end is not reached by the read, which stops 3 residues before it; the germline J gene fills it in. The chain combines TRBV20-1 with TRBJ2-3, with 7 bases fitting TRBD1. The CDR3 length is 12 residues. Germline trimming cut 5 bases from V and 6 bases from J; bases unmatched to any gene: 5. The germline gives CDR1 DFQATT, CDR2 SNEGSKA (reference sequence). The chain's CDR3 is CSARVTGDTQYF. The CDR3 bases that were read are TGCAGTGCTCGCGTGACAGGGGATACG.

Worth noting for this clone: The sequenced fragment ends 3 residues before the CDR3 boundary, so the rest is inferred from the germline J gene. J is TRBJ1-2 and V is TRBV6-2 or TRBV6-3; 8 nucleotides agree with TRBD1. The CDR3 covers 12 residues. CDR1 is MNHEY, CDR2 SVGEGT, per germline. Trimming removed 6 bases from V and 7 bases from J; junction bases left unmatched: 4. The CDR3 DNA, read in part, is TGTGCCAGCAGGCAGGGGGCCGGTGGC. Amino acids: CASRQGAGG. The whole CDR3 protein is CASRQGAGGYTF.

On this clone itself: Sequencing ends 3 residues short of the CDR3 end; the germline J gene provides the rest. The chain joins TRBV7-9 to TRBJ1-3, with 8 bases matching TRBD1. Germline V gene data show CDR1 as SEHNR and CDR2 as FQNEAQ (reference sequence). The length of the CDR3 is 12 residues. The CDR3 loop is CAGQGSGNTIYF. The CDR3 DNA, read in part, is TGTGCTGGACAGGGAAGCGGAAACACC. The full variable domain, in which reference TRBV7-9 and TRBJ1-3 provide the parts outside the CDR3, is DTGVSQNPRHKITKRGQNVTFRCDPISEHNRLYWYRQTLGQGPEFLTYFQNEAQLEKSRLLSDRFSAERPKGSFSTLEIQRTEQGDSAMYLCAGQGSGNTIYFGEGSWLTVV.

The CDR3 loop reads CASRKGQGAYEQYF. The part of the CDR3 DNA that was read is TGTGCCAGTAGGAAGGGACAGGGGGCCTACGAG. This chain joins TRBV19 and TRBJ2-7; 11 nucleotides align to TRBD1. The DNA ends 3 residues before the CDR3 does, and the rest of the CDR3 is filled in from the germline J gene. V was pared by 6 bases and J by 2 bases, with 3 bases of the junction left unmatched. This CDR3 contains 14 residues. Per germline, CDR1 LNHDA and CDR2 SQIVND (reference sequence).

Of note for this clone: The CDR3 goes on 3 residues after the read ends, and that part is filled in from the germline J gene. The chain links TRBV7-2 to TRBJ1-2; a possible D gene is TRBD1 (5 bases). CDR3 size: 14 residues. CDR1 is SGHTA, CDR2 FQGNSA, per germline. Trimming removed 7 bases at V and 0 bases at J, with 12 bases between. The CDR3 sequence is CASTPGRANYGYTF. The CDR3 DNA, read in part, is TGTGCCAGCACCCCAGGGAGAGCTAACTATGGC.

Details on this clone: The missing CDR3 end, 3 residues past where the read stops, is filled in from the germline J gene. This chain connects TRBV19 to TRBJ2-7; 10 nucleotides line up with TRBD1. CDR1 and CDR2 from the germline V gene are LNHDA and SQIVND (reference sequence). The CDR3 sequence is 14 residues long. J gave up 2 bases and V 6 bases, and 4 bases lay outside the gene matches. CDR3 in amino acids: CASSGTGATYEQYF. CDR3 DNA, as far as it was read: TGTGCCAGTAGCGGGACAGGGGCAACCTACGAG.

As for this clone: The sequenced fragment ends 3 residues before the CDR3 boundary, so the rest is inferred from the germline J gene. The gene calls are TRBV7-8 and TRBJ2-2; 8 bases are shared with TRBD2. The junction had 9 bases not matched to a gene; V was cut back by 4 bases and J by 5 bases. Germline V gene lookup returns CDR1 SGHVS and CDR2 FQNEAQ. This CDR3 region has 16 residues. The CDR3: CASSSEGLAGTGELFF. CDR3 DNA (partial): TGTGCCAGCAGCTCCGAGGGTCTAGCGGGTACCGGGGAG.

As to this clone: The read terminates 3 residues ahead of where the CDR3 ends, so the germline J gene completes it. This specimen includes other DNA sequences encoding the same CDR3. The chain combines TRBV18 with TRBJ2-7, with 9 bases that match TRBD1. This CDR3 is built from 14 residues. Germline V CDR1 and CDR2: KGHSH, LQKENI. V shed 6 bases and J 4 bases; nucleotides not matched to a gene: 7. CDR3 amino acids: CASSPGQGTYEQYF. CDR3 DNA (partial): TGTGCCAGCTCCCCGGGACAGGGTACATACGAG.

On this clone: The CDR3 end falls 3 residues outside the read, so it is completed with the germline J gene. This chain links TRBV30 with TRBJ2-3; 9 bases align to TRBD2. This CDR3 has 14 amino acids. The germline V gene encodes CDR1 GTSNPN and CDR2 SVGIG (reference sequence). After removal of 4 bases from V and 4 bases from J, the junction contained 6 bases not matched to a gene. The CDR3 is CAWNSGSPADTQYF. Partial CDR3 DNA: TGTGCCTGGAATAGCGGGAGTCCGGCAGATACG.

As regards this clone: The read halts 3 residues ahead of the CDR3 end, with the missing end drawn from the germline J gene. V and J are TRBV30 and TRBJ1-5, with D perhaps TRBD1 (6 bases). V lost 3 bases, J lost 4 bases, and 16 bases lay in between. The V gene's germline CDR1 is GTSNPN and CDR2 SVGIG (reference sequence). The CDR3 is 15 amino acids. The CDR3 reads CAWSEGTYLNQPQHF. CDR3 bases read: TGTGCCTGGAGCGAAGGGACATATTTAAATCAGCCC.

CDR3 in amino acids: CASSPPTGGTDTQYF. The sequenced part of the CDR3 DNA is TGTGCCAGCAGCCCTCCTACAGGGGGCACAGATACG. The J gene is TRBJ2-3, the V gene TRBV7-2, with 7 bases fitting TRBD1. The CDR3 goes on 3 residues after the read ends, and that part is filled in from the germline J gene. CDR3 length: 15 amino acids. Germline V CDR1 and CDR2: SGHTA, FQGNSA. Germline trimming cut 5 bases from V and 1 base from J; bases unmatched to any gene: 6.

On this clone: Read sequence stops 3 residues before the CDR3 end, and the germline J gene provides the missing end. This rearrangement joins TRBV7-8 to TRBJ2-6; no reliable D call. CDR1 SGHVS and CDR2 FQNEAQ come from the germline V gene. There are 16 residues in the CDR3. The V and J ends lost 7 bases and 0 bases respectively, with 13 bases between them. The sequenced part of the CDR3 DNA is TGTGCCAGCATAGTCACGGGTAGCTCTGGGGCCAACGTC. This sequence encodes CASIVTGSSGANV. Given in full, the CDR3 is CASIVTGSSGANVLTF.